The clone carrying this TCR beta chain showed up many times. What it binds is not known. This entry is derived from a study of T cells in Graves' hyperthyroidism and ophthalmopathy. TCR beta CDR3 regions were amplified from RNA. During a first-round RT-PCR of the TCR CDR3, the HTBI primer set was used. TCRdb itself ran the multiplex PCR reads through MiXCR, one entry per CDR3 protein. Of more than 550,000 distinct CDR3 sequences listed, roughly 17% were seen once; the top ten hold about a sixth. Study-wide points: Most thyroid clonotypes that were expanded above 0.001 also turned up in blood.

Germline CDR1 and CDR2: SGHAT and FQNNGV. The CDR3 extends over 15 amino acids. V lost 4 bases and J lost 0; bases outside the gene matches: 4. V is TRBV11-2 and J is TRBJ2-7, with 9 bases fitting TRBD2. Sequencing used blood. The receptor was isolated from a man between 45 and 60 years old with Graves' hyperthyroidism. The CDR3 region has the DNA TGTGCCAGCAGCTCTCTAGCGGGAAGCTCCTACGAGCAGTACTTC. This gives the protein CASSSLAGSSYEQYF.